The rows below give T cell receptor beta chains drawn from one sample of a study of blood T cell repertoires in COVID-19. Generated by immunoSEQ multiplex PCR, the TCRdb table keeps only in-frame clones and is missing some. The sample records 200,000 to 300,000 clones, 70% to 90% being singletons. Specimen: PBMCs or T cells enriched from blood (not recorded which). The source is a middle-aged woman with acute COVID-19. Each CDR3 is given with its conserved first and last residue. Fields, in order: D gene, J gene, clone size, V gene, CDR3 protein, CDR3 DNA. A D gene is named only where the DNA matches it firmly. Clone sizes are given selectively: once, few, many, or a class where the clone is expanded.

>-|TRBJ2-1|-|TRBV28
CASSLPHLSGASNEQFF
TGTGCCAGCAGTTTACCCCACCTATCGGGAGCTAGCAATGAGCAGTTCTTC
>-|TRBJ1-1|-|TRBV6-5
CASSYSRGRLAFF
TGTGCCAGCAGTTACTCGAGAGGCCGGTTAGCTTTCTTT
>-|TRBJ2-6|-|TRBV9
CASSVSGGFGLISGANVLTF
TGTGCCAGCAGCGTAAGCGGAGGCTTCGGCTTGATCTCTGGGGCCAACGTCCTGACTTTC
>-|TRBJ2-2|-|TRBV5-6
CASSLAGRGNTGELFF
TGTGCCAGCAGCTTGGCCGGCAGGGGGAACACCGGGGAGCTGTTTTTT
>-|TRBJ1-1|-|TRBV9
CASSVDPGHLNTEAFF
TGTGCCAGCAGCGTAGACCCGGGACACCTGAACACTGAAGCTTTCTTT
>TRBD2|TRBJ2-6|-|TRBV7-2
CASSLDWGSGGSGANVLTF
TGTGCCAGCAGCTTAGATTGGGGTAGCGGGGGTTCTGGGGCCAACGTCCTGACTTTC
>TRBD1|TRBJ1-3|-|TRBV24-1
CATGNDTQGASGNTIYF
TGTGCCACCGGGAACGATACGCAGGGGGCTTCTGGAAACACCATATATTTT
>TRBD2|TRBJ2-1|-|TRBV10-1
CASSPGLAGEQFF
TGCGCCAGCAGCCCAGGACTAGCCGGTGAGCAGTTCTTC
>-|TRBJ1-5|-|TRBV7-7
CASSRGFGQPQHF
TGTGCTAGCAGCCGAGGGTTCGGTCAGCCCCAGCATTTT
>TRBD2|TRBJ2-7|-|TRBV5-1
CASSMTSGGEQYF
TGCGCCAGCAGCATGACTAGCGGTGGCGAGCAGTACTTC
>TRBD2|TRBJ2-1|-|TRBV27
CASSFERESEQFF
TGTGCCAGCAGTTTTGAGCGGGAGAGTGAGCAGTTCTTC
>TRBD1|TRBJ2-2|-|TRBV5-1
CASSGQGAQGTGELFF
TGCGCCAGCAGCGGGCAGGGGGCGCAGGGCACCGGGGAGCTGTTTTTT
>-|TRBJ2-1|-|TRBV5-5
CASSLQGNEQFF
TGTGCCAGCAGCTTGCAGGGAAATGAGCAGTTCTTC
>-|TRBJ1-5|-|TRBV2
CASSEGGEPQHF
TGTGCCAGCAGTGAAGGGGGGGAGCCCCAGCATTTT
>-|TRBJ2-7|-|TRBV12-3/TRBV12-4
CASSFGYLAEQYF
TGTGCCAGCAGTTTTGGTTACCTGGCCGAGCAGTACTTC
>-|TRBJ1-5|-|TRBV4-3
CASSQVRGQPQHF
TGCGCCAGCAGCCAAGTCAGGGGACAGCCCCAGCATTTT
>-|TRBJ2-7|-|TRBV10-1
CASSPMGGPYTYEQYF
TGCGCCAGCAGTCCTATGGGAGGCCCCTACACCTACGAGCAGTACTTC
>TRBD2|TRBJ2-3|once|TRBV9
CASSAGTSPRDTQYF
TGTGCCAGCAGCGCCGGGACTAGTCCCCGAGATACGCAGTATTTT
>-|TRBJ1-2|-|TRBV28
CAIEGNYGYTF
TGTGCCATCGAGGGAAACTATGGCTACACCTTC
>-|TRBJ1-6|-|TRBV7-3
CASSLHGDRSTPLHF
TGTGCCAGCAGCTTACACGGTGACAGATCGACACCCCTCCACTTT
>TRBD1|TRBJ2-3|-|TRBV7-2
CASSLTGGQYF
TGTGCCAGCAGCCTGACAGGGGGACAGTATTTT